The source of this T cell receptor beta chain is a study of cytomegalovirus exposure and HLA in healthy donors. This clone has just a few counts. This CDR3 is built from 15 residues. The germline V gene encodes CDR1 LNHDA and CDR2 SQIVND (reference sequence). Trimming left V 9 bases short and J 0 bases short, with 15 bases between. The PCR contained 60 Vbeta and 13 Jbeta primers. TCRdb keeps only in-frame clones here, not all; method: immunoSEQ multiplex PCR. The sample has about 180,000 clones, over 70% seen once. The TCR comes from a man between 35 and 55 years old in good health and CMV-seronegative. Material for sequencing was PBMCs. This sequence joins TRBV19 and TRBJ1-3, with D possibly being TRBD1 (5 bases). The DNA of the CDR3 is TGTGCCAGCGCCCCGTTGGACAACTCTGGAAACACCATATATTTT. Protein sequence: CASAPLDNSGNTIYF.